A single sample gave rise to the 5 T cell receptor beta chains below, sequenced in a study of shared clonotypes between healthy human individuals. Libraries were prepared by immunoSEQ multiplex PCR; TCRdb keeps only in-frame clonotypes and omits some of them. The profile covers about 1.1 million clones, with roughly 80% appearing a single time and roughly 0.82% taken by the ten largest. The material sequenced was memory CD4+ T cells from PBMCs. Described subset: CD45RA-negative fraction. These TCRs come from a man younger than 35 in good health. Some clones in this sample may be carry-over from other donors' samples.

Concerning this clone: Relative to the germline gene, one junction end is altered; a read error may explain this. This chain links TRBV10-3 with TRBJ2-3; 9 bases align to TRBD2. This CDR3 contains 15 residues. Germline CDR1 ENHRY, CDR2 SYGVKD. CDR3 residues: CAISADSGSTDSQYF. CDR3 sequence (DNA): TGTGCCATCAGTGCGGATAGCGGGAGTACAGATTCGCAGTATTTT.

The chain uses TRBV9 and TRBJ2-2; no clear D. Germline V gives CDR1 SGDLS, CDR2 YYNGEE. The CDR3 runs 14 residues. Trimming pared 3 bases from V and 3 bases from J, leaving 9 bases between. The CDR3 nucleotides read TGTGCCAGCAGCGGGGTCGGGTACACCGGGGAGCTGTTTTTT. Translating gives CASSGVGYTGELFF.

The DNA of the CDR3 is TGCAGCTTCGTCAGGAACACTGAAGCTTTCTTT. Amino acids: CSFVRNTEAFF. This chain links TRBV29-1 with TRBJ1-1; D not resolved. V gave up 8 bases and J gave up 1 base, with 8 bases separating them. This CDR3 has 11 amino acids. Germline CDR1 is SQVTM and CDR2 is ANQGSEA.

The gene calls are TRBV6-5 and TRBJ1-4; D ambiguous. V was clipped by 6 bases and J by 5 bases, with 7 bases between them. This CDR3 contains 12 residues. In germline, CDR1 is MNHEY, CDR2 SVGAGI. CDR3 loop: CASSSLNEKLFF. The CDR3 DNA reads TGTGCCAGCAGCTCTTTAAATGAAAAACTGTTTTTT.

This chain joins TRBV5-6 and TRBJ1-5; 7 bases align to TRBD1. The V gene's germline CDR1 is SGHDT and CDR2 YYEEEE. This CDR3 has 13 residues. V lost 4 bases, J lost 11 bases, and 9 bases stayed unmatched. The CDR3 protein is CASSVTGASAQHF. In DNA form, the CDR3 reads TGTGCCAGCAGCGTCACAGGGGCGTCAGCCCAGCATTTT.